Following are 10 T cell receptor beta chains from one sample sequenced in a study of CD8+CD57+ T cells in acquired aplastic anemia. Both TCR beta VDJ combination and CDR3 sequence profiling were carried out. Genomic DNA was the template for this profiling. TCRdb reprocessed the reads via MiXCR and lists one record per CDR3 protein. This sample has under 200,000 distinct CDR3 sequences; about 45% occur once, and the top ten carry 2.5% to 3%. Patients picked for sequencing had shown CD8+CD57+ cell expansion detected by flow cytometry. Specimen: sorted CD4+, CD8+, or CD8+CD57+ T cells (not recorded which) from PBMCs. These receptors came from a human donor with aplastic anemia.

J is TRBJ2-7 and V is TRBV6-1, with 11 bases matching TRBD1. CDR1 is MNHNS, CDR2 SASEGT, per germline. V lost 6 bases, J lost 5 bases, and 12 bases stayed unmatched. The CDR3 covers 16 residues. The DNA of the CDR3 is TGTGCCAGCAGCCGACGTCCCGGGACAGGGGGGGACGAGCAGTACTTC. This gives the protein CASSRRPGTGGDEQYF.

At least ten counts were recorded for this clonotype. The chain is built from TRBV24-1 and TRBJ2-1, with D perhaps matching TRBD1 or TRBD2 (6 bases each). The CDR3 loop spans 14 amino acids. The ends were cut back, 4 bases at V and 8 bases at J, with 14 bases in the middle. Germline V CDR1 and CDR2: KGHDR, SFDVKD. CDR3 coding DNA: TGTGCCACCAGTGACCCGGGGGCAGGGGATGAGCAGTTCTTC. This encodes CATSDPGAGDEQFF.

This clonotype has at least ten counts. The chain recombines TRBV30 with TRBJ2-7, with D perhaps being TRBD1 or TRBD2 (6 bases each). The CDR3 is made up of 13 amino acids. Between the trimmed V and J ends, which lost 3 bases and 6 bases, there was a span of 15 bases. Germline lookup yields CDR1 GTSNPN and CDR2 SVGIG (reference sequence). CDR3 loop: CAWRRGQRSEQYF. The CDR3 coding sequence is TGTGCCTGGAGACGGGGGCAACGAAGCGAGCAGTACTTC. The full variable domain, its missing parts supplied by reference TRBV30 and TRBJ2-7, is SQTIHQWPATLVQPVGSPLSLECTVEGTSNPNLYWYRQAAGRGLQLLFYSVGIGQISSEVPQNLSASRPQDRQFILSSKKLLLSDSGFYLCAWRRGQRSEQYFGPGTRLTVT.

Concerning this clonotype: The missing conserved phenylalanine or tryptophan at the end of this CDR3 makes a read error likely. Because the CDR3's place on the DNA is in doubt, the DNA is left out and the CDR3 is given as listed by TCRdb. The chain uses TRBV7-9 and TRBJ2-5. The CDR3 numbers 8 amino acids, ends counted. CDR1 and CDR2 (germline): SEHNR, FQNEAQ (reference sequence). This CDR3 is CASSLAVS.

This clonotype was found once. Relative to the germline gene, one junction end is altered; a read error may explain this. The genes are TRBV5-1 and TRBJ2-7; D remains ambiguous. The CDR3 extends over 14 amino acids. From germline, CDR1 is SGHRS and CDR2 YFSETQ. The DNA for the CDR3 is TGCGCCAGCAGCTTGGAAGGGAACTCCTACGATCAGTACTTC. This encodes CASSLEGNSYDQYF.

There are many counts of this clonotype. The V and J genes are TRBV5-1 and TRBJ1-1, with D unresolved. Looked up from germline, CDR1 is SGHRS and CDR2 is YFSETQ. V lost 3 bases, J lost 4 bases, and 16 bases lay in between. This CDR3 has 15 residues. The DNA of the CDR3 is TGCGCCAGCAGCTCATCGGGCCTCCGTGGCACTGAAGCTTTCTTT. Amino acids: CASSSSGLRGTEAFF.

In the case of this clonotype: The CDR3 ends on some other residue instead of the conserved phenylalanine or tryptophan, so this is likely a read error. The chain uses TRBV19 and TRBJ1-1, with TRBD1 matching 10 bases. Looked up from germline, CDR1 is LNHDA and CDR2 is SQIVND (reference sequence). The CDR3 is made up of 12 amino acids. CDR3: CAGSLRQGAAFL. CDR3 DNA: TGTGCCGGTAGTTTGAGACAGGGGGCTGCTTTCCTT.

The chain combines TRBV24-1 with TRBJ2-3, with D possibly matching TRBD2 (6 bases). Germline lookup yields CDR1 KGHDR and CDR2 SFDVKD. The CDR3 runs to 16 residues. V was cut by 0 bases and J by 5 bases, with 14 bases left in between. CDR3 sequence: CATSDLQFGGVDTQYF. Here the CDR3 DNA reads TGTGCCACCAGTGATTTGCAGTTCGGCGGGGTAGATACGCAGTATTTT.

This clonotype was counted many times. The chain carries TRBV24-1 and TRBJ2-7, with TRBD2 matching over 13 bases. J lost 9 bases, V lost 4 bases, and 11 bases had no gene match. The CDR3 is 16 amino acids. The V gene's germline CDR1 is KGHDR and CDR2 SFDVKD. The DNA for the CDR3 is TGTGCCACCAGTGAACCCGGAGGACTAGCGGGAGAAAGGCAGTACTTC. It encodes CATSEPGGLAGERQYF.

The CDR3 loop reads CSVVGGGWLFF. The CDR3 DNA reads as TGCAGCGTTGTGGGGGGGGGTTGGCTGTTTTTT. This chain joins TRBV29-1 and TRBJ2-2; 7 nucleotides agree with TRBD2. Per germline, CDR1 SQVTM and CDR2 ANQGSEA. V shed 4 bases, J shed 13 bases, and the junction held 6 bases outside the gene matches. This CDR3 is built from 11 residues.